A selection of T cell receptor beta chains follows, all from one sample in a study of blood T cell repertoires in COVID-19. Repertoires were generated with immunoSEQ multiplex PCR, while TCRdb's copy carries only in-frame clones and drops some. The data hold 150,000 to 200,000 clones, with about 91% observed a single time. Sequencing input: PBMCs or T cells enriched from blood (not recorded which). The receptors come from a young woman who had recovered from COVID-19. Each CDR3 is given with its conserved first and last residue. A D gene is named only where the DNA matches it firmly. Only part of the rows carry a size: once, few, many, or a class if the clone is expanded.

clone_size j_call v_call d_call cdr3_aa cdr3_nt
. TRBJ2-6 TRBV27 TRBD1 CASSFSGTGIFGANVLTF TGTGCCAGCAGTTTCTCCGGGACAGGGATCTTTGGGGCCAACGTCCTGACTTTC
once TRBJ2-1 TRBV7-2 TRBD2 CASSLGFAGVSYNEQFF TGTGCCAGCAGCTTAGGTTTCGCGGGAGTATCCTACAATGAGCAGTTCTTC
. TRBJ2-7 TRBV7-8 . CASSSRYEQYF TGTGCCAGCAGCTCCCGCTACGAGCAGTACTTC
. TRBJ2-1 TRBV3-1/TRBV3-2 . CASSQDFGSPRTEQFF TGTGCCAGCAGCCAAGACTTCGGGTCCCCACGAACTGAGCAGTTCTTC
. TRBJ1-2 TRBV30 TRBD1 CAWASSGQDYGYTF TGTGCCTGGGCTTCTTCCGGACAGGACTATGGCTACACCTTC
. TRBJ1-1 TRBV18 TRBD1 CASSPPTSGQGAFF TGTGCCAGCTCACCGCCGACTTCCGGACAGGGAGCTTTCTTT
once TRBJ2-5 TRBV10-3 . CAISESGALAETQYF TGTGCCATCAGTGAGTCGGGAGCATTAGCGGAGACCCAGTACTTC
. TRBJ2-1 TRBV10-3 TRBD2 CAIMSGRTYNEQFF TGTGCCATTATGAGCGGGAGAACTTACAATGAGCAGTTCTTC
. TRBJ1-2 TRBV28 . CASSSPGSGGKYGYTF TGTGCCAGCAGTTCCCCAGGCTCGGGGGGCAAATATGGCTACACCTTC
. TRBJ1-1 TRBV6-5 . CASSRRPGEGTEAFF TGTGCCAGCAGCCGTCGCCCCGGGGAAGGGACTGAAGCTTTCTTT
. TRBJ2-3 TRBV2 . CASRLTLGVPQYTQYF TGTGCCAGCCGACTGACCCTAGGGGTTCCCCAGTATACGCAGTATTTT
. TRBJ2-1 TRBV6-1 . CASSDGAGMYNEQFF TGTGCCAGCAGTGATGGGGCAGGGATGTACAATGAGCAGTTCTTC
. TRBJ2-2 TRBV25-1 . CASSGAGNTGELFF TGTGCCAGCAGTGGAGCCGGGAACACCGGGGAGCTGTTTTTT
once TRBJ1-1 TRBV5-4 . CASSLTSTGNTEAFF TGTGCCAGCAGCTTGACCTCGACAGGGAACACTGAAGCTTTCTTT
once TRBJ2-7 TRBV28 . CASSFSAEQYF TGTGCCAGCAGTTTTTCCGCGGAGCAGTACTTC
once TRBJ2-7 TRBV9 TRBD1 CASSVTGGPYEQYF TGTGCCAGCAGCGTGACAGGGGGACCTTACGAGCAGTACTTC
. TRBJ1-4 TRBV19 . CASSLVMASREKLFF TGTGCCAGTAGTCTGGTTATGGCATCACGCGAAAAACTGTTTTTT
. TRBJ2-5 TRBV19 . CASSIDSQETQYF TGTGCCAGTAGTATCGACAGCCAAGAGACCCAGTACTTC
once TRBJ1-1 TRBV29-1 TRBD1 CSVPGQGATAFF TGCAGCGTACCGGGACAGGGGGCAACAGCTTTCTTT
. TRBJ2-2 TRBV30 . CAWASLGRLNTGELFF TGTGCCTGGGCTTCCCTGGGGCGATTAAACACCGGGGAGCTGTTTTTT
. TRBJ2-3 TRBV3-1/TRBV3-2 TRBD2 CASSQRTPAGGGGGTDTQYF TGTGCCAGCAGCCAAAGGACACCAGCGGGAGGAGGAGGAGGTACAGATACGCAGTATTTT
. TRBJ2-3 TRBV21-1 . CASSDWTREVSVTDTQYF TGTGCCAGCAGCGATTGGACTAGGGAGGTCTCTGTCACAGATACGCAGTATTTT
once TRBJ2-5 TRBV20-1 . CSASSRGHETQYF TGCAGTGCTAGTTCCAGGGGCCACGAGACCCAGTACTTC
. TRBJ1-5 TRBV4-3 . CASSQDWRGSNQPQHF TGCGCCAGCAGCCAAGATTGGAGGGGAAGCAATCAGCCCCAGCATTTT
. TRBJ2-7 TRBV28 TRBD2 CASSSIRTSQLGEQYF TGTGCCAGCAGTTCGATACGGACTAGCCAGTTGGGCGAGCAGTACTTC
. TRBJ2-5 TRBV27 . CASSFNRIGETQYF TGTGCCAGCAGTTTTAACAGGATAGGGGAGACCCAGTACTTC
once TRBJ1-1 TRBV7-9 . CASSFGAGERYRNTEAFF TGTGCCAGCAGCTTTGGGGCAGGGGAGAGGTACCGGAACACTGAAGCTTTCTTT
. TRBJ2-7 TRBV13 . CASSMSKRTYEQYF TGTGCCAGCAGCATGTCGAAGCGTACCTACGAGCAGTACTTC
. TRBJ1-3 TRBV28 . CASSPSGGWDTIYF TGTGCCAGCAGTCCCTCGGGGGGATGGGACACCATATATTTT
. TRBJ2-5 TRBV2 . CASGGRGWEETQYF TGTGCCAGCGGAGGAAGGGGGTGGGAAGAGACCCAGTACTTC
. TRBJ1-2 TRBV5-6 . CASSLGRGGGYTF TGTGCCAGCAGCTTGGGGAGGGGTGGCGGCTACACCTTC
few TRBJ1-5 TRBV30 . CAWKDSRLGPQHF TGTGCCTGGAAAGACAGTCGCTTGGGGCCCCAGCATTTT
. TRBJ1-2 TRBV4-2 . CASSQSGGGYTGYTF TGTGCCAGCAGCCAATCCGGCGGGGGGTATACTGGCTACACCTTC
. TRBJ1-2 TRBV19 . CASSIDGAVDGYTF TGTGCCAGTAGTATAGATGGGGCTGTGGATGGCTACACCTTC
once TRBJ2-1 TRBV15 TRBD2 CATSRGKGPREGHDEQFF TGTGCCACCAGCAGGGGGAAAGGGCCGCGGGAGGGCCACGATGAGCAGTTCTTC
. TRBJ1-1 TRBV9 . CASSKQGLGTEAFF TGTGCCAGCAGCAAACAGGGCTTGGGCACTGAAGCTTTCTTT
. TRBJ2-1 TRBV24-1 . CATSGGGPGDEQFF TGTGCCACCAGTGGAGGGGGACCGGGTGATGAGCAGTTCTTC
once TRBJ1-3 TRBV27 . CASSLTVGNTIYF TGTGCCAGCAGTTTGACAGTTGGAAACACCATATATTTT
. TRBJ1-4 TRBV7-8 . CASSTWRGGNEKLFF TGTGCCAGCAGCACCTGGAGGGGGGGTAATGAAAAACTGTTTTTT
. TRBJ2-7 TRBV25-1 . CASSERAGRGQYF TGTGCCAGCAGTGAACGGGCGGGCCGGGGGCAGTACTTC
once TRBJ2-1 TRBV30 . CAWAMGGGSHNEQFF TGTGCCTGGGCCATGGGCGGTGGGAGCCACAATGAGCAGTTCTTC
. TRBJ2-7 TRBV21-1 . CASSKAWPPYEQYF TGTGCCAGCAGCAAAGCGTGGCCACCCTACGAGCAGTACTTC
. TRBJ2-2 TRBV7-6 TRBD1 CASFGQGPLNTGELFF TGTGCCAGCTTCGGACAGGGGCCCCTGAACACCGGGGAGCTGTTTTTT
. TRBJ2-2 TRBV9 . CASSVLSSGNTGELFF TGTGCCAGCAGCGTACTGAGTAGCGGGAACACCGGGGAGCTGTTTTTT
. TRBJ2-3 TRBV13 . CASSSTGVRGYTDTQYF TGTGCCAGCAGCTCTACAGGGGTGCGGGGCTACACAGATACGCAGTATTTT
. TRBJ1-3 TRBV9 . CASSTSSGNTIYF TGTGCCAGCAGTACCAGCTCTGGAAACACCATATATTTT
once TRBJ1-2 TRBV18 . CASSPSGDYGYTF TGTGCCAGCTCACCAAGCGGCGACTATGGCTACACCTTC
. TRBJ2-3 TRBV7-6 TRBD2 CASSLRTSGVTDTQYF TGTGCCAGCAGCCTACGGACTAGCGGGGTCACAGATACGCAGTATTTT
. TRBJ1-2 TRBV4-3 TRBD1 CASSQDGTGDNYGYTF TGCGCCAGCAGCCAAGACGGGACAGGGGATAACTATGGCTACACCTTC
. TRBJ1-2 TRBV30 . CAWTSGLTSKGGYGYTF TGTGCCTGGACGTCCGGACTGACCTCGAAGGGAGGCTATGGCTACACCTTC
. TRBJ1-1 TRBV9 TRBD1 CASSVGQGVMNTEAFF TGTGCCAGCAGCGTAGGACAGGGGGTAATGAACACTGAAGCTTTCTTT
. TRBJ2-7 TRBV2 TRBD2 CASTQGLGLAYEQYF TGTGCCAGCACCCAGGGTCTGGGACTAGCTTACGAGCAGTACTTC
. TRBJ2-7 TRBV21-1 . CASSKYDRAPDLPGQSYEQYF TGTGCCAGCAGCAAATACGACCGCGCCCCCGACCTGCCGGGACAGAGCTACGAGCAGTACTTC
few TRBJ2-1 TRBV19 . CASSLSERQFF TGTGCCAGTAGTTTATCAGAACGGCAGTTCTTC
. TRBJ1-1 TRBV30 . CAWSLGRGTEAFF TGTGCCTGGAGTTTAGGCAGGGGCACTGAAGCTTTCTTT
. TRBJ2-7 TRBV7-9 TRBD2 CASSLGGGRTYEQYF TGTGCCAGCAGCTTAGGGGGCGGGAGAACTTACGAGCAGTACTTC
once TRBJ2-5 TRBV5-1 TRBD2 CASSSSPGLAGLGETQYF TGCGCCAGCAGCTCGTCGCCGGGACTAGCGGGACTCGGGGAGACCCAGTACTTC